A selection of T cell receptor beta chains follows, all from one sample in a study of early T cells in non-severe SARS-CoV-2 infection. TCRdb re-analysed the 5' RACE reads in MiXCR, keeping a single row per CDR3 protein. Of some 71,000 distinct CDR3 sequences listed, roughly a tenth are singletons. The sequenced sample consisted of whole blood. These receptor sequences come from an adult who was a healthcare worker with PCR-confirmed SARS-CoV-2 infection or an uninfected control (not recorded which). CDR3s include the opening cysteine and the closing phenylalanine or tryptophan.

j_call	v_call	cdr3_aa
TRBJ1-5	TRBV7-2	CASSSENPPQHF
TRBJ2-7	TRBV7-2	CASSLGSWGAKVYEQYF
TRBJ1-2	TRBV7-9	CASSPGQGNYGYTF
TRBJ2-2	TRBV2	CASSLSPTNTGELFF
TRBJ1-6	TRBV6-6	CASWDRTKSPLHF
TRBJ2-1	TRBV20-1	CSATLGLAGLGEQFF
TRBJ2-3	TRBV4-2	CASSLGQDRTDTQYF
TRBJ2-2	TRBV21-1	CASRRVPGLSNTGELFF
TRBJ2-3	TRBV3-1	CASSQERGVTDTQYF
TRBJ1-2	TRBV29-1	CSVEAGAGYTF
TRBJ2-6	TRBV5-1	CASSASGGPGANVLTF
TRBJ2-7	TRBV29-1	CSVEAPTGVVHEQYF
TRBJ2-3	TRBV20-1	CSARGVVAGTSTDTQYF
TRBJ2-6	TRBV5-8	CASRRDRGTGANVLTF
TRBJ2-1	TRBV20-1	CSARAFRVALNNEQFF
TRBJ2-6	TRBV5-5	CASSFFLSSGANVLTF
TRBJ2-5	TRBV7-2	CASSAGLAGGAETQYF
TRBJ2-3	TRBV20-1	CSAFTEPSTDTQYF
TRBJ2-2	TRBV18	CASSPTQGRAGELFF
TRBJ2-7	TRBV7-2	CASSLIPGQGRQQYF
TRBJ1-1	TRBV29-1	CSFFHGGAEAFF
TRBJ2-2	TRBV27	CASSRRSWYQGERITGELFF
TRBJ2-2	TRBV9	CASSVVAGGDRELFF
TRBJ2-1	TRBV9	CASSPREGLAGGTSYNEQFF
TRBJ1-1	TRBV7-2	CASSLALGQGEAFF
TRBJ2-1	TRBV11-2	CASSDGTSHNEQFF
TRBJ2-5	TRBV6-6	CASSLLDRGQETQYF
TRBJ1-4	TRBV29-1	CSGRGTGTNEKLFF
TRBJ2-7	TRBV27	CASSFKGPYEQYF
TRBJ2-7	TRBV19	CASSTQGGGEQYF
TRBJ1-2	TRBV7-2	CASSLVPGQGSDYTF
TRBJ1-3	TRBV11-2	CASSLVGGFSGNTIYF
TRBJ1-2	TRBV20-1	CSARITDIVYGYTF
TRBJ2-4	TRBV20-1	CSARQGGENIQYF
TRBJ2-2	TRBV5-1	CASSPLQGANTGELFF
TRBJ1-2	TRBV30	CAWSPQRFRVPGYTF
TRBJ1-5	TRBV2	CASSEGDQPQHF
TRBJ2-1	TRBV9	CASSVVGSGGRHEQFF
TRBJ1-2	TRBV11-2	CASSPRGDSDGYTF
TRBJ2-3	TRBV7-2	CASSLDRLAVDTQYF
TRBJ1-5	TRBV19	CASSPTGFNQPQHF